This TCR beta chain was sequenced in a study of patients and donors after allogeneic stem cell transplantation. This CDR3 spans 13 amino acids. Germline assignment: CDR1 MGHRA and CDR2 YSYEKL. Deletions cut 2 bases from V and 4 bases from J, with 8 bases between. One entry per CDR3 protein, called by TCRdb with MiXCR from the RT-PCR reads. This sample carries approximately 24,000 distinct CDR3 sequences, about 45% of them seen once, and the ten largest clones take approximately 80%. The sequenced sample was blood, either unsorted or a sorted T cell fraction (not recorded which). The rearrangement joins TRBV4-1 to TRBJ1-2; D call uncertain. This TCR was recovered from a human donor who was either an allogeneic HSCT recipient or a stem cell or donor lymphocyte infusion donor (not recorded which). It is not recorded whose cells these are; they may come from a transplant donor. In DNA form, the CDR3 reads TGCGCCAGCAGCCAATCGTGGTCCTATGGCTACACCTTC. Translated: CASSQSWSYGYTF.